This T cell receptor (beta chain) is from a study of CD8 T cells in Susac syndrome. Reverse transcription of 0.5 to 1 ug RNA was performed with random hexamers. It was immunoSEQ multiplex PCR that amplified TCR beta CDR3 across 54 Vbeta and 13 Jbeta. TCRdb used MiXCR to reprocess the immunoSEQ multiplex PCR reads, holding one entry per CDR3 protein. In the table there are about 140,000 distinct CDR3 sequences, approximately 95% of which are singletons. TEMRA cells were enriched by FACS, while CD8+ and CD4+ T cells were obtained through a negative isolation that was performed magnetically. The CDR3 extends over 12 amino acids. The V gene's germline CDR1 is SGHAT and CDR2 FQNNGV. Deletions cut 2 bases from V and 4 bases from J, with 2 bases between.

This receptor was identified in a human donor with multiple sclerosis. The chain couples TRBV11-2 to TRBJ2-2; D gene uncertain. The sample consisted of CD4+ T cells from PBMCs. The CDR3 DNA reads TGTGCCAGCAGCTTACCCACCGGGGAGCTGTTTTTT. Translating it yields CASSLPTGELFF. Complete variable domain (other parts from reference TRBV11-2 and TRBJ2-2): EAGVAQSPRYKIIEKRQSVAFWCNPISGHATLYWYQQILGQGPKLLIQFQNNGVVDDSQLPKDRFSAERLKGVDSTLKIQPAKLEDSAVYLCASSLPTGELFFGEGSRLTVL.